This TCR beta chain is drawn from a study of human T cells and chemical hapten exposure. Time point reported: patch test 1, 2 weeks after DPC sensitization. Treatment indicated: therapeutic diphenylcyclopropenone sensitization with weekly scalp DPC. The CDR3 consists of 13 residues. Germline V lookup: CDR1 LGHDT, CDR2 YNNKEL (reference sequence). V was pared by 5 bases and J by 4 bases, with 4 bases of the junction left unmatched. A single record per CDR3 protein comes from TCRdb applying MiXCR to the RACE reads. The sample has just under 350,000 distinct CDR3 sequences, around 7% seen once. This specimen consisted of whole blood, obtained in connection with sensitization to the hapten diphenylcyclopropenone (DPC). The source of this sequence is a woman younger than 30 with alopecia areata. Some clones in this sample may be carry-over from other donors' samples. The chain joins TRBV3-1 to TRBJ1-2; 7 nucleotides agree with TRBD1. The CDR3 is CASSVTGIYGYTF. CDR3 DNA sequence: TGTGCCAGCAGCGTGACAGGGATCTATGGCTACACCTTC.